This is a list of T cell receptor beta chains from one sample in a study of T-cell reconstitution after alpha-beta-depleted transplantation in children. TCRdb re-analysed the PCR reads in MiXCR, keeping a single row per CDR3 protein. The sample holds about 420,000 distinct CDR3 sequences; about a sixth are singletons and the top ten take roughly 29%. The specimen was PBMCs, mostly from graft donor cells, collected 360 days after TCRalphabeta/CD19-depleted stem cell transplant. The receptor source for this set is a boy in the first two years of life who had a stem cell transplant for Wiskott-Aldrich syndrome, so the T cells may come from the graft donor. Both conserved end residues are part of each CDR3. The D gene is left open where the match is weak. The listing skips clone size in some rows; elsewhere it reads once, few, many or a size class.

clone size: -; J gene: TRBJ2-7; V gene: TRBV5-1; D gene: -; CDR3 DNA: TGCGCCAGCAGCAGGTCAGGAACTCTCTACGAGCAGTACTTC; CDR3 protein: CASSRSGTLYEQYF
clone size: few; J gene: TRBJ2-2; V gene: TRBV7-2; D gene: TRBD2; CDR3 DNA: TGTGCCAGCAGCTTAAAACTAGCGGGGAACACCGGGGAGCTGTTTTTT; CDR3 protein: CASSLKLAGNTGELFF
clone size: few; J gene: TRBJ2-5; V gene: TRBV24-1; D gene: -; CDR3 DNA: TGTGCCACCAGTGTGTCTGCAGGGTTTGCCCAGTACTTC; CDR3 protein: CATSVSAGFAQYF
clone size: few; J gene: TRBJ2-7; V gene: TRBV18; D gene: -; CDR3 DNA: TGTGCCAGCTCACCGGTCAGGGCCTACTACGAGCAGTACTTC; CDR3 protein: CASSPVRAYYEQYF
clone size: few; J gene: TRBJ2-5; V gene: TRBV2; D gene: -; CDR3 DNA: TGTGCCAGCAGTGAGTGGGGACAGACCCAGTACTTC; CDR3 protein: CASSEWGQTQYF
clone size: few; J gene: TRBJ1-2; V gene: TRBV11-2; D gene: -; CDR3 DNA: TGTGCCAGCAGCTCCGGCAGGGGAAGGCTTGGCTACACCTTC; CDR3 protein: CASSSGRGRLGYTF
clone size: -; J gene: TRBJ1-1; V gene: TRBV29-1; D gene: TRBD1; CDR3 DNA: TGCAGCGTTGGATTCAGGACAGGGGCGAACACTGAAGCTTTCTTT; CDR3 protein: CSVGFRTGANTEAFF
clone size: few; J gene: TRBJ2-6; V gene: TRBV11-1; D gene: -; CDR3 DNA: TGTGCCAGCAGCCTACTAAAGACCCTGTCTTTCGGGGCCAACGTCCTGACTTTC; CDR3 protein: CASSLLKTLSFGANVLTF
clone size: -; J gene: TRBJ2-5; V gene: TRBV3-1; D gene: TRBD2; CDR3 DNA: TGTGCCAGCAGCCGCGACTTGACTAGCGGGTCAATGGGGGGGACCCAGTACTTC; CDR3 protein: CASSRDLTSGSMGGTQYF
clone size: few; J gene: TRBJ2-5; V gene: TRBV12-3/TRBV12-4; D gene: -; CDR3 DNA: TGTGCCAGCAGTTTCCAGAGGGTAGAGACCCAGTACTTC; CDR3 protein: CASSFQRVETQYF
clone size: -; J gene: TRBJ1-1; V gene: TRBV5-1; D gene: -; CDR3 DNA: TGCGCCAGCAGCCAACAGGGCCCTCACACTGAAGCTTTCTTT; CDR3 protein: CASSQQGPHTEAFF
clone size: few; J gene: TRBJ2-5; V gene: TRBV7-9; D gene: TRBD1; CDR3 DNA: TGTGCCAGTGGAGCAGTCCAGGGGGCTAGGGAGACCCAGTACTTC; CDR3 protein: CASGAVQGARETQYF
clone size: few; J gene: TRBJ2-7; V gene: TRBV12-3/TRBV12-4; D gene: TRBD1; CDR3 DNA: TGTGCCAGCAGTATCGGGACAGGGGGTTTAGAGTACTTC; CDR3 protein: CASSIGTGGLEYF
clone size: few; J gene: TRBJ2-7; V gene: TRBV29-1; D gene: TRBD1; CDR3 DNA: TGCAGCGTTACAGGGGGTCCCTACGAGCAGTACTTC; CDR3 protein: CSVTGGPYEQYF
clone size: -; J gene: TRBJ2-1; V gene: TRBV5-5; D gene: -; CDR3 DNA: TGTGCCAGCAGCTTGGTGGCGTTTTATGAGCAGTTCTTC; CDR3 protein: CASSLVAFYEQFF
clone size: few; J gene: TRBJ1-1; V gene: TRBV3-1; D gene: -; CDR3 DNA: TGTGCCAGCACCACGAGCTTGCGGAACACTGAAGCTTTCTTT; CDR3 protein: CASTTSLRNTEAFF
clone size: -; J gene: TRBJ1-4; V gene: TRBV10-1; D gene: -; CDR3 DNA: TGCGCCAGCATCGAGGGGGGGAAATATGAAAAACTGTTTTTT; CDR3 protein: CASIEGGKYEKLFF